The 16 T cell receptor beta chains below were found in one sample sequenced in a study of T cells in Graves' hyperthyroidism and ophthalmopathy. Amplification of TCR beta CDR3 regions was performed using RNA transcripts as template. The HTBI primer set drove a first-round RT-PCR of the TCR CDR3. TCRdb re-derived calls from the multiplex PCR reads in MiXCR, one entry per CDR3 protein. Of hundreds of thousands of distinct CDR3 sequences listed, around a sixth were seen once; the top ten hold over 12%. The sequenced sample was blood. The receptors here all came from a young woman with Graves' hyperthyroidism.

In its sample, this clonotype was seen many times. This chain uses TRBV12-3 or TRBV12-4 with TRBJ1-1; D possibly corresponds to TRBD1 (5 bases). V was cut by 3 bases and J by 4 bases, with 12 bases left in between. CDR3 length: 14 amino acids. CDR3 in amino acids: CASSLRRGGTEAFF. The CDR3 DNA follows: TGTGCCAGCAGTTTGCGAAGGGGAGGCACTGAAGCTTTCTTT.

This clonotype has ten or more counts. The rearrangement links TRBV5-5 to TRBJ2-7; D is undetermined. The CDR3 sequence is 15 residues long. The germline V gene has CDR1 SGHKS and CDR2 YYEKEE (reference sequence). V lost 1 base and J lost 2, with 13 bases in between. This CDR3 is CASSLILDVAYEQYF. DNA for the CDR3: TGTGCCAGCAGCTTGATCCTGGACGTAGCCTACGAGCAGTACTTC.

The J gene is TRBJ2-2, the V gene TRBV9, with 10 bases identical to TRBD1. CDR1 is SGDLS, CDR2 YYNGEE, per germline. The length of the CDR3 is 15 residues. J was trimmed by 7 bases and V by 3 bases; bases with no gene match: 6. The CDR3: CASSAPTGGSGELFF. DNA of the CDR3: TGTGCCAGCAGCGCTCCGACAGGGGGCAGCGGGGAGCTGTTTTTT.

This clonotype was seen a handful of times. CDR3 in DNA: TGTGCCAGCAGTTATTTGGGGGCGCAGACTAATGAAAAACTGTTTTTT. Translation: CASSYLGAQTNEKLFF. V and J are TRBV6-9 and TRBJ1-4, with D tentatively TRBD1 (6 bases). The CDR3 is 16 residues long. The germline CDR1 and CDR2 sequences are MNHGY and SVAAGI. Deletions cut 1 base from V and 2 bases from J, with 11 bases between.

The chain employs TRBV5-6 and TRBJ1-2; 10 nucleotides align to TRBD1. The V gene end was trimmed by 3 bases and the J gene end by 5 bases; junction bases not matched to a gene: 4. The CDR3 extends over 14 amino acids. Germline V gives CDR1 SGHDT, CDR2 YYEEEE. CDR3 protein: CASSSGQGIYGYTF. DNA of the CDR3: TGTGCCAGCAGCTCGGGACAGGGGATTTATGGCTACACCTTC.

This clonotype was seen at least ten times. The chain's CDR3 is CSAGHKETQYF. CDR3 nucleotide sequence: TGCAGTGCGGGACACAAAGAGACCCAGTACTTC. The chain uses TRBV20-1 and TRBJ2-5; D possibly corresponds to TRBD1 (6 bases). Germline CDR1 DFQATT, CDR2 SNEGSKA (reference sequence). The ends were cut back, 6 bases at V and 3 bases at J, with 8 bases in the middle. The CDR3 covers 11 residues.

This clonotype has a count of ten or more. The chain carries TRBV7-6 and TRBJ1-4; TRBD1 might be the D (5 bases). The V gene lost 2 bases and the J gene lost 7 bases, with 8 bases spanning the gap. The CDR3 has 13 residues. From germline, CDR1 is SGHVS and CDR2 FNYEAQ. CDR3 nucleotide sequence: TGTGCCAGCAGCTTAAGGGGCACTGAAAAACTGTTTTTT. This encodes CASSLRGTEKLFF.

This clonotype was seen only a few times. The chain links TRBV12-3 or TRBV12-4 to TRBJ2-1, with 8 positions matching TRBD2. V dropped 10 bases and J dropped 9; count of bases not matched to a gene: 14. CDR3 length: 14 amino acids. The CDR3 protein is CATGYSGINSEQFF. CDR3 nucleotide sequence: TGTGCCACTGGATATAGCGGGATAAACTCTGAGCAGTTCTTC.

The table lists this clonotype with many counts. The chain recombines TRBV11-2 with TRBJ2-7; 12 bases map to TRBD2. Germline values: CDR1 SGHAT, CDR2 FQNNGV. Losses at the gene ends were 5 bases for V and 0 bases for J; bases not matched to a gene: 2. The CDR3 is 15 amino acids. The CDR3 region is CASSPTSGSSYEQYF. The DNA for the CDR3 is TGTGCCAGCAGCCCGACTAGCGGGAGCTCCTACGAGCAGTACTTC.

Ten or more counts support this clonotype. The chain couples TRBV6-1 to TRBJ1-1; 8 nucleotides line up with TRBD1. Germline V lookup: CDR1 MNHNS, CDR2 SASEGT. Losses at the gene ends were 5 bases for V and 0 bases for J; bases not matched to a gene: 5. This CDR3 spans 15 amino acids. The CDR3 spells CASSQRTGLNTEAFF. CDR3 nucleotide sequence: TGTGCCAGCAGTCAGAGGACAGGGCTGAACACTGAAGCTTTCTTT.

This chain uses TRBV19 with TRBJ2-5; TRBD2 matches 10 bases. The CDR3 runs to 15 residues. Germline V gene data show CDR1 as LNHDA and CDR2 as SQIVND (reference sequence). The junction had 5 bases not matched to a gene; V was cut back by 2 bases and J by 5 bases. This CDR3 is CASSILAGGLETQYF. CDR3 DNA sequence: TGTGCCAGTAGTATATTAGCGGGGGGCCTGGAGACCCAGTACTTC.

This clonotype was counted at least ten times. This chain links TRBV7-9 with TRBJ1-1; 9 positions agree with TRBD1. The CDR3 length is 16 residues. After removal of 3 bases from V and 6 bases from J, the junction contained 11 bases not matched to a gene. Germline loops: CDR1 SEHNR, CDR2 FQNEAQ (reference sequence). The CDR3 nucleotides read TGTGCCAGCAGCTTGGGGGGACAGGGAGTAAGCGCTGAAGCTTTCTTT. Translation: CASSLGGQGVSAEAFF.

This chain uses TRBV29-1 with TRBJ1-1, with D possibly being TRBD1 (5 bases). Trimming cost V 5 bases and J 8 bases, with 15 bases left between them. Germline CDR1 SQVTM, CDR2 ANQGSEA. This CDR3 has 12 residues. The CDR3 protein is CSVMEISGEAFF. CDR3 sequence (DNA): TGCAGCGTTATGGAAATCTCAGGGGAAGCTTTCTTT.

Of note for this clonotype: It may be a read error: a sequence one base away is much more abundant. The chain joins TRBV28 to TRBJ2-7, with 7 bases that match TRBD2. This CDR3 is 14 amino acids long. Germline values: CDR1 MDHEN, CDR2 SYDVKM. CDR3 nucleotide sequence: TGTGTCAGCAGTCCCGCGGGGGTAGCCTACGAGCAGTACTTC. This translates into CVSSPAGVAYEQYF.

The sample holds many counts of this clonotype. The V call is TRBV6-5, the J call TRBJ2-3; TRBD2 aligns across 8 bases. The germline gives CDR1 MNHEY, CDR2 SVGAGI. V lost 0 bases, J lost 6 bases, and 23 bases stayed unmatched. There are 21 residues in the CDR3. CDR3 in amino acids: CASSYSFGGPMGTRRRDTQYF. The CDR3, as DNA: TGTGCCAGCAGTTACTCGTTCGGGGGGCCCATGGGGACTAGGAGGCGCGATACGCAGTATTTT.

At least ten counts were recorded for this clonotype. The gene calls are TRBV29-1 and TRBJ2-5; TRBD1 is a possible D gene (6 bases). CDR3 length: 12 amino acids. The germline V gene has CDR1 SQVTM and CDR2 ANQGSEA. CDR3 amino acids: CSGGGLGETQYF. Written as DNA, the CDR3 is TGCAGTGGGGGCGGGTTGGGAGAGACCCAGTACTTC.